One and the same sample provided the 24 T cell receptor beta chains below, sequenced in a study of T-cell memory formation after mild COVID-19. MiXCR was run by TCRdb on the 5' RACE reads, yielding one entry per CDR3 protein. The profile covers under 450,000 distinct CDR3 sequences, with around an eighth appearing a single time and around a fifth taken by the ten largest. Source material: PBMCs or a T cell subset sorted from them (not recorded which). The receptors come from a man aged 18 to 29 who had mild COVID-19 (a few samples of this study predate the infection). Cell type and time point are not known.

The table lists this clonotype with a few counts. The chain employs TRBV11-2 and TRBJ2-3; D is unresolved. CDR1 and CDR2 from the germline V gene are SGHAT and FQNNGV. The CDR3 consists of 15 residues. V lost 3 bases to trimming and J lost 3 bases, with 13 bases between them. The CDR3 protein is CASSFPALGTDTQYF. The CDR3 DNA sequence: TGTGCCAGCAGCTTCCCAGCCCTAGGGACAGATACGCAGTATTTT.

This chain links TRBV5-1 with TRBJ2-7, with 7 bases aligning to TRBD2. This CDR3 is 15 amino acids long. CDR1 is SGHRS, CDR2 YFSETQ, per germline. V shed 4 bases, J shed 2 bases, and the junction held 9 bases outside the gene matches. For the CDR3, the DNA is TGCGCCAGCAGCCCAATAGCGGGTACTCCCTACGAGCAGTACGTC. It encodes CASSPIAGTPYEQYV.

The rearrangement joins TRBV7-8 to TRBJ2-5; D is possibly TRBD1 or TRBD2 (5 bases each). This CDR3 has 13 residues. Trimming removed 6 bases at V and 5 bases at J, with 13 bases between. Germline V gene sequence: CDR1 SGHVS, CDR2 FQNEAQ. The CDR3 protein is CASRSRDVETQYF. The CDR3 nucleotides are TGTGCCAGCAGAAGTAGGGACGTTGAGACCCAGTACTTC.

This clonotype has ten or more counts. The chain carries TRBV12-3 or TRBV12-4 and TRBJ2-2; 7 bases align to TRBD2. The ends lost 3 bases at V and 5 bases at J; junction bases unmatched: 6. This CDR3 comprises 15 residues. CDR3 DNA sequence: TGTGCCAGCAGTTTGGGCTTACTAGCGACCGGGGAGCTGTTTTTT. Translated: CASSLGLLATGELFF.

This chain uses TRBV19 with TRBJ2-2; no reliable D call. The CDR3 extends over 13 amino acids. Trimming removed 6 bases at V and 2 bases at J, with 7 bases between. In germline, CDR1 is LNHDA, CDR2 SQIVND (reference sequence). CDR3 nucleotides: TGTGCCAGTAGGGCCTCCAACACCGGGGAGCTGTTTTTT. Amino acids: CASRASNTGELFF.

This clonotype was picked up a small number of times. This chain links TRBV11-2 with TRBJ1-5, with D unclear. CDR1 SGHAT and CDR2 FQNNGV come from the germline V gene. V was pared by 0 bases and J by 4 bases, with 7 bases between. This CDR3 region has 14 residues. CDR3 protein: CASSLDHTNQPQHF. CDR3 DNA sequence: TGTGCCAGCAGCTTAGATCATACAAATCAGCCCCAGCATTTT.

This clonotype was seen only a few times. The gene calls are TRBV12-3 or TRBV12-4 and TRBJ1-2; D not resolved. Between the trimmed V and J ends, which lost 8 bases and 4 bases, there was a span of 11 bases. The CDR3 loop spans 12 amino acids. The CDR3 spells CASATQLYGYTF. CDR3 in DNA: TGTGCCAGCGCGACCCAGCTCTATGGCTACACCTTC.

The chain employs TRBV4-2 and TRBJ2-3; TRBD2 is a possible D gene (6 bases). Deletions cut 8 bases from V and 4 bases from J, with 10 bases between. CDR1 and CDR2 (germline): LGHNA, YNFKEQ. CDR3 size: 12 residues. The CDR3 DNA reads as TGTGCCAGCCGATCTAGCGCAGATACGCAGTATTTT. Translation gives CASRSSADTQYF.

This clonotype appeared once. The J gene is TRBJ1-2, the V gene TRBV27; 7 positions match TRBD1. CDR1 and CDR2 (germline): MNHEY, SMNVEV (reference sequence). This CDR3 comprises 12 residues. V was pared by 3 bases and J by 8 bases, with 3 bases of the junction left unmatched. The CDR3 sequence is CASSLTGKGYTF. The CDR3 DNA is TGTGCCAGCAGTTTGACAGGGAAGGGCTACACCTTC.

This sequence joins TRBV4-1 and TRBJ2-7; 7 bases map to TRBD1. Trimming took 3 bases from V and 3 from J; bases not matched to a gene: 5. The CDR3 consists of 14 residues. CDR1 and CDR2 from the germline V gene are MGHRA and YSYEKL. CDR3 sequence: CASSQGQTNYEQYF. The CDR3, as DNA: TGCGCCAGCAGCCAGGGACAGACCAACTACGAGCAGTACTTC.

The chain uses TRBV5-1 and TRBJ2-1, with 16 bases that match TRBD2. This CDR3 comprises 16 residues. V lost 4 bases, J lost 14 bases, and 12 bases stayed unmatched. Germline lookup yields CDR1 SGHRS and CDR2 YFSETQ. The CDR3 is CASSLPGTSGGAYEFF. The CDR3 DNA is TGCGCCAGCAGCCTCCCCGGGACTAGCGGGGGGGCCTATGAGTTCTTC.

This clonotype has just a few counts. The genes are TRBV7-2 and TRBJ1-5; D may be TRBD1 (6 bases). Trimming left V 8 bases short and J 3 bases short, with 14 bases between. From germline, CDR1 is SGHTA and CDR2 FQGNSA. CDR3 length equals 14 residues. Here the CDR3 reads CASATDRSNQPQHF. The CDR3 bases are TGTGCCAGCGCAACCGACAGGTCCAATCAGCCCCAGCATTTT.

This rearrangement joins TRBV29-1 to TRBJ2-7; a weak D match, TRBD1 (5 bases). The V gene lost 5 bases and the J gene lost 5 bases, with 16 bases spanning the gap. CDR1 is SQVTM and CDR2 is ANQGSEA in the germline V gene. The CDR3 consists of 13 residues. The CDR3, as DNA: TGCAGCGTTCGAGCAGGGAATCGCAACGAGCAGTACTTC. Encoded protein: CSVRAGNRNEQYF.

This clonotype was recorded a few times. V gene TRBV4-3 combines with J gene TRBJ2-3; 9 bases line up with TRBD1. The V gene's germline CDR1 is LGHNA and CDR2 YSLEER. V was pared by 8 bases and J by 2 bases, with 5 bases of the junction left unmatched. The CDR3 has 14 residues. The CDR3 spells CASGDRVNTDTQYF. The CDR3, as DNA: TGCGCCAGCGGGGACAGGGTAAACACAGATACGCAGTATTTT.

The chain combines TRBV29-1 with TRBJ2-2, with D possibly called TRBD1 or TRBD2 (5 bases each). The germline V gene encodes CDR1 SQVTM and CDR2 ANQGSEA. The V gene lost 0 bases and the J gene lost 0 bases, with 11 bases spanning the gap. This CDR3 is built from 16 residues. CDR3: CSVEDLGTTNTGELFF. CDR3 bases: TGCAGCGTTGAAGATCTCGGGACCACGAACACCGGGGAGCTGTTTTTT.

The gene calls are TRBV20-1 and TRBJ2-5, with TRBD2 matching 8 bases. This CDR3 comprises 14 residues. The J segment lost 3 bases and the V segment lost 2 bases, leaving 5 bases of the junction unmatched. Germline V gene sequence: CDR1 DFQATT, CDR2 SNEGSKA (reference sequence). CDR3 amino acids: CSARSGGRKETQYF. The CDR3 bases are TGCAGTGCTAGAAGCGGGGGCCGAAAAGAGACCCAGTACTTC.

A remark on this clonotype: The junction and the germline gene differ at one end; a read error may be behind it. Written as DNA, the CDR3 is TGTGCCAGCAGTTACTGGGGCCGGGACCGAAGAGTCTTC. It codes for CASSYWGRDRRVF. This chain connects TRBV6-2 or TRBV6-3 to TRBJ1-2, with D possibly being TRBD1 (5 bases). From germline, CDR1 is MNHEY and CDR2 SVGEGT. The length of the CDR3 is 13 residues.

The CDR3 loop reads CASSDRALTEAFF. The CDR3 nucleotides are TGTGCCAGCAGTGATAGGGCTCTGACTGAAGCTTTCTTT. This rearrangement joins TRBV6-1 to TRBJ1-1; no reliable D call. This CDR3 region has 13 residues. V was pared by 3 bases and J by 5 bases, with 10 bases between. Germline loops: CDR1 MNHNS, CDR2 SASEGT.

The V gene is TRBV6-5, the J gene TRBJ2-7; the D is unclear. Germline CDR1 reads MNHEY; CDR2 reads SVGAGI. V was trimmed by 6 bases and J by 7 bases, leaving 13 bases between them. CDR3 length equals 12 residues. CDR3 nucleotide sequence: TGTGCCAGCAGGGTGGCCCCCTGGGAGCAGTACGTC. Protein: CASRVAPWEQYV.

This clonotype was seen many times. V is TRBV27 and J is TRBJ2-3; 9 nucleotides line up with TRBD2. With V trimmed by 4 bases and J by 2 bases, 7 bases remained unmatched. The germline V gene encodes CDR1 MNHEY and CDR2 SMNVEV (reference sequence). The CDR3 consists of 16 residues. This CDR3 reads CASSWRAGGHTDTQYF. Written as DNA, the CDR3 is TGTGCCAGCAGTTGGCGAGCGGGGGGACACACAGATACGCAGTATTTT.

This clonotype has just a few counts. The chain links TRBV7-2 to TRBJ2-1; D unresolved. Germline assignment: CDR1 SGHTA and CDR2 FQGNSA. V lost 5 bases and J 3 bases, leaving 8 bases between the germline ends. The CDR3 spans 13 residues. This CDR3 is CASSGRRYNEQFF. CDR3 DNA sequence: TGTGCCAGCAGCGGACGCCGCTACAATGAGCAGTTCTTC.

This clonotype was observed many times. V and J are TRBV12-3 or TRBV12-4 and TRBJ2-7; TRBD1 matches at 10 bases. This CDR3 is built from 14 residues. V lost 3 bases to trimming and J lost 2 bases; unmatched junction nucleotides: 1. The CDR3 is CASSFGTGAYEQYF. The DNA for the CDR3 is TGTGCCAGCAGTTTCGGGACAGGGGCCTACGAGCAGTACTTC.

This clonotype was picked up many times. The V call is TRBV7-9, the J call TRBJ1-6; TRBD1 matches 9 bases. V shed 5 bases and J 5 bases; nucleotides not matched to a gene: 1. Germline V gene sequence: CDR1 SEHNR, CDR2 FQNEAQ (reference sequence). The CDR3 length is 14 residues. The CDR3 sequence is CASSRTGDNSPLHF. The CDR3 DNA reads TGTGCCAGCAGCAGGACAGGGGATAATTCACCCCTCCACTTT.

There are a few counts of this clonotype. The chain recombines TRBV5-1 with TRBJ2-3, with D possibly TRBD2 on 5 matching bases. The CDR3 loop spans 14 amino acids. Germline CDR1 and CDR2: SGHRS and YFSETQ. Deletions cut 4 bases from V and 2 bases from J, with 11 bases between. CDR3 residues: CASSRGSNTDTQYF. CDR3 nucleotide sequence: TGCGCCAGCAGCCGGGGATCCAACACAGATACGCAGTATTTT.